One sample yielded the 11 T cell receptor beta chains listed below, sequenced in a study of blood T cell repertoires in COVID-19. Only in-frame clones appear in the TCRdb table, and some are missing; sequencing was by immunoSEQ multiplex PCR. Among about 56,000 clones listed, roughly 86% were seen once. Sequencing input: peripheral blood. Source of these receptors: a woman aged 80 or over with acute or convalescent COVID-19.

The chain combines TRBV30 with TRBJ1-2, with D hard to call. The V gene lost 5 bases and the J gene lost 2 bases, with 12 bases spanning the gap. Germline CDR1 GTSNPN, CDR2 SVGIG (reference sequence). The CDR3 has 13 residues. In nucleotides, the CDR3 is TGTGCCTGGGCCCAGGATAAGAACTATGGCTACACCTTC. It specifies CAWAQDKNYGYTF.

The chain uses TRBV11-3 and TRBJ2-1; TRBD2 matches 10 bases. J was trimmed by 7 bases and V by 3 bases; bases with no gene match: 3. Germline lookup yields CDR1 SGHNT and CDR2 YENEEA. The CDR3 is made up of 14 amino acids. The CDR3 nucleotides read TGTGCCAGCAGCTTCAGCGGGAGGGAGAATGAGCAGTTCTTC. Translation gives CASSFSGRENEQFF.

V is TRBV6-1 and J is TRBJ1-2; the match to TRBD1 covers 7 bases. This CDR3 has 13 amino acids. J gave up 8 bases and V 5 bases, and 8 bases lay outside the gene matches. The V gene's germline CDR1 is MNHNS and CDR2 SASEGT. The CDR3 reads CASSYPRGEGYTF. CDR3 DNA sequence: TGTGCCAGCAGTTATCCCAGGGGGGAGGGCTACACCTTC.

The chain joins TRBV5-1 to TRBJ1-3, with a tentative D call TRBD1 (6 bases). The V end was cut by 4 bases, the J end by 1 base, with 9 bases between. Per the germline V gene, CDR1 is SGHRS and CDR2 is YFSETQ. This CDR3 has 14 residues. The CDR3 bases are TGCGCCAGCAGCGACCAGGGGTCTGGAAACACCATATATTTT. Translated, it gives CASSDQGSGNTIYF.

The rearrangement joins TRBV10-3 to TRBJ2-1, with D possibly being TRBD1 (6 bases). The germline V gene has CDR1 ENHRY and CDR2 SYGVKD. The V end lost 10 bases, the J end lost 4 bases, and 32 bases lay between the germline ends. The CDR3 is 19 amino acids. The CDR3 here is CATRDIQTGLQGLYNEQFF. CDR3 bases: TGTGCCACGAGGGACATTCAGACTGGACTGCAGGGTTTATACAATGAGCAGTTCTTC.

This clone was found once. The rearrangement links TRBV3-1 (or the pseudogene TRBV3-2) to TRBJ1-4; TRBD1 matches 7 bases. The CDR3 consists of 15 residues. V lost 1 base and J lost 8; bases outside the gene matches: 7. CDR1 and CDR2 from the germline V gene are LGHDT and YNNKEL (reference sequence). Written as DNA, the CDR3 is TGTGCCAGCAGCCAAGCGGACAGGTTTGAGGAAAAACTGTTTTTT. The encoded protein is CASSQADRFEEKLFF.

J is TRBJ1-3 and V is TRBV3-1 (or the pseudogene TRBV3-2); TRBD1 matches 7 bases. J gave up 4 bases and V 1 base, and 4 bases lay outside the gene matches. This CDR3 is built from 15 residues. Per the germline V gene, CDR1 is LGHDT and CDR2 is YNNKEL (reference sequence). The CDR3 reads CASSQAGGLGNTIYF. Written as DNA, the CDR3 is TGTGCCAGCAGCCAAGCAGGGGGATTAGGAAACACCATATATTTT.

The V gene is TRBV4-1, the J gene TRBJ2-7, with 8 bases aligning to TRBD2. The junction had 3 bases not matched to a gene; V was cut back by 6 bases and J by 2 bases. The CDR3 totals 13 residues. CDR1 and CDR2 (germline): MGHRA, YSYEKL. In DNA, the CDR3 is TGCGCCAGCAGTGACGGGAGGGCCTACGAGCAGTACTTC. As protein: CASSDGRAYEQYF.

V usage is TRBV6-5 and J usage is TRBJ1-2; TRBD1 is a possible D gene (6 bases). Between the trimmed V and J ends, which lost 6 bases and 3 bases, there was a span of 14 bases. The length of the CDR3 is 14 residues. Germline values: CDR1 MNHEY, CDR2 SVGAGI. CDR3 loop: CASSPEGGDYGYTF. For the CDR3, the DNA is TGTGCCAGCAGCCCCGAGGGGGGGGACTATGGCTACACCTTC.

The chain combines TRBV9 with TRBJ1-1; possibly TRBD1 for D (6 bases). The CDR3 consists of 14 residues. With 3 bases removed from V and 4 bases from J, the gap between germline ends came to 13 bases. Germline CDR1 reads SGDLS; CDR2 reads YYNGEE. The CDR3 sequence: CASSAYTGITEAFF. The CDR3 nucleotides are TGTGCCAGCAGCGCTTACACAGGGATCACTGAAGCTTTCTTT.

The V and J genes are TRBV5-4 and TRBJ2-1, with no clear D. Per the germline V gene, CDR1 is SGHNT and CDR2 is YYREEE (reference sequence). The CDR3 runs 13 residues. V lost 3 bases and J lost 5, with 9 bases in between. The CDR3: CASSSRVNNEQFF. CDR3 bases: TGTGCCAGCAGCTCCCGGGTGAACAATGAGCAGTTCTTC.